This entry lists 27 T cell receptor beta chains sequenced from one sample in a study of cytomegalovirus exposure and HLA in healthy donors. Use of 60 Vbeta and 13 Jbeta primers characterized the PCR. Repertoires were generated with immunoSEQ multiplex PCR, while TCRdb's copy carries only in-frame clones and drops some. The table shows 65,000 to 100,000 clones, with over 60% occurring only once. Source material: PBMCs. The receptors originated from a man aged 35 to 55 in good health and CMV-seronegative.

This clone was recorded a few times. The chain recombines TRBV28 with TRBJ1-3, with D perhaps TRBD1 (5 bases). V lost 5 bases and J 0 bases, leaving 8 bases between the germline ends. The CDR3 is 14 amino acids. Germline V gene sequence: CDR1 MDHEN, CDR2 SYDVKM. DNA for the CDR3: TGTGCCAGCAGTCAGGGTTACTCTGGAAACACCATATATTTT. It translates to CASSQGYSGNTIYF.

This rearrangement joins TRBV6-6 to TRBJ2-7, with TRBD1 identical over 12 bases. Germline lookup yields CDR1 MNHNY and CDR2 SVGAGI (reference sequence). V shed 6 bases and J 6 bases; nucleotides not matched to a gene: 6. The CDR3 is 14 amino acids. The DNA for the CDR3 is TGTGCCAGCAGCCGGGGACAGGGGGCCCTCGAGCAGTACTTC. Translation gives CASSRGQGALEQYF.

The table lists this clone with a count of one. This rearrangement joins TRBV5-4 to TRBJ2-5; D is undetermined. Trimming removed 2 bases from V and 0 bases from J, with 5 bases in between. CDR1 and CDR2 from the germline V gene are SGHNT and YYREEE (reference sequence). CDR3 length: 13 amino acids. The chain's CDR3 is CASSLPDQETQYF. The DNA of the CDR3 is TGTGCCAGCAGCTTACCGGACCAAGAGACCCAGTACTTC.

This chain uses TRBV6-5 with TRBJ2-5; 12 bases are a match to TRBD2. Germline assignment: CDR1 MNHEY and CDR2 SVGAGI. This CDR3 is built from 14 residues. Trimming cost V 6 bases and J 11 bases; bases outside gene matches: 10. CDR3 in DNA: TGTGCCAGCAGCCCGGGACTAGCGGGCCGAGAGCAGTACTTC. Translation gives CASSPGLAGREQYF.

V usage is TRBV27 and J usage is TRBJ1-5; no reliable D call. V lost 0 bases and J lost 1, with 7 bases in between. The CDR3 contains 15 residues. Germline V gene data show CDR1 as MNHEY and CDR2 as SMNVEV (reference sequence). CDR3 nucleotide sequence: TGTGCCAGCAGTTTATCGCGAGGGAGCAATCAGCCCCAGCATTTT. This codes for CASSLSRGSNQPQHF.

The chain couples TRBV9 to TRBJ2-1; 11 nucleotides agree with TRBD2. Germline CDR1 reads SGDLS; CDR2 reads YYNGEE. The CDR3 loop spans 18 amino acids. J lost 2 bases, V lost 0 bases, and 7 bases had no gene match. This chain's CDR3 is CASSVDALAGGPYNEQFF. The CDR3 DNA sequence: TGTGCCAGCAGCGTAGATGCCCTAGCGGGGGGCCCCTACAATGAGCAGTTCTTC. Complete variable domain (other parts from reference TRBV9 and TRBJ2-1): DSGVTQTPKHLITATGQRVTLRCSPRSGDLSVYWYQQSLDQGLQFLIQYYNGEERAKGNILERFSAQQFPDLHSELNLSSLELGDSALYFCASSVDALAGGPYNEQFFGPGTRLTVL.

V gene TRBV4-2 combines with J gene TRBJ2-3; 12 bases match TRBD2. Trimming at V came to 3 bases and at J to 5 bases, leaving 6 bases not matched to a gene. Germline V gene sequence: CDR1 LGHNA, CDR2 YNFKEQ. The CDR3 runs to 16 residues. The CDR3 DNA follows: TGTGCCAGCAGCCAGTCTAGCGGGGGGGATATAGATACGCAGTATTTT. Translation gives CASSQSSGGDIDTQYF.

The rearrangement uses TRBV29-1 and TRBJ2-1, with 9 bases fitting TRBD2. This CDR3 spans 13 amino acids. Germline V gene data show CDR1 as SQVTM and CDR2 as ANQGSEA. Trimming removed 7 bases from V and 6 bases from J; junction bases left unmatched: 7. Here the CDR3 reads CSASGGLSNEQFF. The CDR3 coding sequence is TGCAGCGCGAGCGGGGGGCTCTCCAATGAGCAGTTCTTC.

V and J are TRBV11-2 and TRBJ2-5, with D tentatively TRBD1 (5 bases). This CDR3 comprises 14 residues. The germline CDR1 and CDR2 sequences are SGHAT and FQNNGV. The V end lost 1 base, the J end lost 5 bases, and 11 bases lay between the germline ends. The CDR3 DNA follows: TGTGCCAGCAGCTTAGGGGAAAGGGGTGAGACCCAGTACTTC. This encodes CASSLGERGETQYF. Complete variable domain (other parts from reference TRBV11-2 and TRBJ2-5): EAGVAQSPRYKIIEKRQSVAFWCNPISGHATLYWYQQILGQGPKLLIQFQNNGVVDDSQLPKDRFSAERLKGVDSTLKIQPAKLEDSAVYLCASSLGERGETQYFGPGTRLLVL.

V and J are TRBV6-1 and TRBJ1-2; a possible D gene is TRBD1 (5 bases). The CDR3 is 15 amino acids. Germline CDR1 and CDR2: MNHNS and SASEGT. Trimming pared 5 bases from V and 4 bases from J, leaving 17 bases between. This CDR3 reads CASSQKDGGGYGYTF. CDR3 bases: TGTGCCAGCAGTCAAAAGGACGGGGGTGGCTATGGCTACACCTTC.

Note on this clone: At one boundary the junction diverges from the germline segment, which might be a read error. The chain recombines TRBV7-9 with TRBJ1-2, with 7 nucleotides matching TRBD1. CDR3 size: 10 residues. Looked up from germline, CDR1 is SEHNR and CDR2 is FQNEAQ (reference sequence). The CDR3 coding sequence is TGTGCCAGCAGCCCTCGACAGGGCGGCTTC. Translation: CASSPRQGGF. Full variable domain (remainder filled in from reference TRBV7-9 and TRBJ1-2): DTGVSQNPRHKITKRGQNVTFRCDPISEHNRLYWYRQTLGQGPEFLTYFQNEAQLEKSRLLSDRFSAERPKGSFSTLEIQRTEQGDSAMYLCASSPRQGGFGSGTRLTVV.

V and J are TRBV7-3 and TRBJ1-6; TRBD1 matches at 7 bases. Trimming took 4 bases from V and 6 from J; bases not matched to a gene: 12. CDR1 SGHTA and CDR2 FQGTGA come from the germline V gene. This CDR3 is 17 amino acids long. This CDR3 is CASSSLPPGTANSPLHF. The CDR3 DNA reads TGTGCCAGCAGCTCCCTCCCACCCGGGACAGCTAATTCACCCCTCCACTTT.

This CDR3 reads CASSLSRLAGNTDTQYF. In nucleotides, the CDR3 is TGCGCCAGCAGCCTAAGTCGACTAGCGGGGAACACAGATACGCAGTATTTT. The rearrangement uses TRBV4-1 and TRBJ2-3, with 11 bases aligning to TRBD2. CDR1 and CDR2 from the germline V gene are MGHRA and YSYEKL. The CDR3 spans 17 residues. V was pared by 4 bases and J by 2 bases, with 8 bases of the junction left unmatched.

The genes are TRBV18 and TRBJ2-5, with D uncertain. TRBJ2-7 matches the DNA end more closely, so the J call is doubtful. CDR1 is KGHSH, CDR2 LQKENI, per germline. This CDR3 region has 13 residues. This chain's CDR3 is CASSPLGPGEQYF. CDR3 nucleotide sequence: TGTGCCAGCTCACCACTGGGCCCTGGCGAGCAGTACTTC.

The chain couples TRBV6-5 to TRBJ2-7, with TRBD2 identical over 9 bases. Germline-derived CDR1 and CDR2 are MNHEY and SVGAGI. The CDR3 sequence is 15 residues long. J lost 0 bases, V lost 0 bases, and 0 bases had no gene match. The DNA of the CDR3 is TGTGCCAGCAGTTACTCTAGCGGGGGCTCCTACGAGCAGTACTTC. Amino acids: CASSYSSGGSYEQYF.

CDR3 nucleotides: TGTGCCAGCAGCTCTACTAGCGGGGGGATTCCACCCACAGATACGCAGTATTTT. Amino acids: CASSSTSGGIPPTDTQYF. The J gene is TRBJ2-3, the V gene TRBV7-9; 12 bases fit TRBD2. The CDR3 extends over 18 amino acids. Trimming removed 4 bases from V and 2 bases from J; junction bases left unmatched: 10. Germline V CDR1 and CDR2: SEHNR, FQNEAQ (reference sequence).

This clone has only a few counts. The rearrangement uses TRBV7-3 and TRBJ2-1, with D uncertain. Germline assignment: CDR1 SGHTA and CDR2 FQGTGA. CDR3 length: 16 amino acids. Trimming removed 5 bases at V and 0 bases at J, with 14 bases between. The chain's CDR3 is CASSPAAQSSYNEQFF. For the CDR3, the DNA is TGTGCCAGCAGCCCAGCAGCGCAAAGCTCCTACAATGAGCAGTTCTTC.

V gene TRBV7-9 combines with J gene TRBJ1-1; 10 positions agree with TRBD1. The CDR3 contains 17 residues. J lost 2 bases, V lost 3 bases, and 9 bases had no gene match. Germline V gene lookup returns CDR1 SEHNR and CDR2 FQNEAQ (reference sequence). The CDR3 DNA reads TGTGCCAGCAGCTTCGACAGGGGGCGGCGGGAAAACACTGAAGCTTTCTTT. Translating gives CASSFDRGRRENTEAFF. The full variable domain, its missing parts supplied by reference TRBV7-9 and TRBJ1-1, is DTGVSQNPRHKITKRGQNVTFRCDPISEHNRLYWYRQTLGQGPEFLTYFQNEAQLEKSRLLSDRFSAERPKGSFSTLEIQRTEQGDSAMYLCASSFDRGRRENTEAFFGQGTRLTVV.

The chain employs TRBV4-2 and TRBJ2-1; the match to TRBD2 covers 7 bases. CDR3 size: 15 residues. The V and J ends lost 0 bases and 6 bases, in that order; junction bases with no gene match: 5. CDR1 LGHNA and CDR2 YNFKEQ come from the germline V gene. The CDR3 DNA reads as TGTGCCAGCAGCCAAGACGGGGGAGGGGTCAATGAGCAGTTCTTC. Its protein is CASSQDGGGVNEQFF.

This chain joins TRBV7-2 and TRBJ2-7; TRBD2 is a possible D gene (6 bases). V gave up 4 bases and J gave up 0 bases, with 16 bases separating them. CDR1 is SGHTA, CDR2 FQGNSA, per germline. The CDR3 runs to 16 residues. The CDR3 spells CASSYRQGLFSYEQYF. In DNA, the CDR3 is TGTGCCAGCAGCTATCGACAAGGACTATTCTCCTACGAGCAGTACTTC.

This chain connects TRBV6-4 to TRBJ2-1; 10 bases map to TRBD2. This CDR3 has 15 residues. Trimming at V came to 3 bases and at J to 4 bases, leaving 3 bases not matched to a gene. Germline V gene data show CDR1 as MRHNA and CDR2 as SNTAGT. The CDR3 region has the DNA TGTGCCAGCAGTGAAGAAGCGGGGGGGTACAATGAGCAGTTCTTC. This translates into CASSEEAGGYNEQFF.

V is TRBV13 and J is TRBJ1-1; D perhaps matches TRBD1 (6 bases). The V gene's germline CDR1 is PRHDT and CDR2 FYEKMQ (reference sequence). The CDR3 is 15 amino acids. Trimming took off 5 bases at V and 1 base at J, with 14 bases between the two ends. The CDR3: CASSLQGFGNTEAFF. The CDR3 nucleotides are TGTGCCAGCAGCCTACAGGGTTTTGGGAACACTGAAGCTTTCTTT.

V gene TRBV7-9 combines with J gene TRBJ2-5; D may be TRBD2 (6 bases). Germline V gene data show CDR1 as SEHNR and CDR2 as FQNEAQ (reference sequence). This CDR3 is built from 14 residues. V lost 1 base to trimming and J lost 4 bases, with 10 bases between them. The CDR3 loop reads CASSLVGGGETQYF. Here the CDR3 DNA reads TGTGCCAGCAGCTTAGTCGGGGGTGGAGAGACCCAGTACTTC.

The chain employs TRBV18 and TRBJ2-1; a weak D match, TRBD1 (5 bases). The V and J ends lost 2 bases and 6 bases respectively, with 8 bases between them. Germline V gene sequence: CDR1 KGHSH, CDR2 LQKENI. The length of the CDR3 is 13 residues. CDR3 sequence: CASSPSGSNEQFF. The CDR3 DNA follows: TGTGCCAGCTCACCATCAGGGTCCAATGAGCAGTTCTTC.

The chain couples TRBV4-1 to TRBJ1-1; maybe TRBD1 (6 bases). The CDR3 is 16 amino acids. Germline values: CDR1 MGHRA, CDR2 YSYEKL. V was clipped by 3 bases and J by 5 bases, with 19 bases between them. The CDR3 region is CASSHRTAGVGTEAFF. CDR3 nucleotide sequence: TGCGCCAGCAGCCATCGTACGGCAGGGGTTGGGACTGAAGCTTTCTTT.

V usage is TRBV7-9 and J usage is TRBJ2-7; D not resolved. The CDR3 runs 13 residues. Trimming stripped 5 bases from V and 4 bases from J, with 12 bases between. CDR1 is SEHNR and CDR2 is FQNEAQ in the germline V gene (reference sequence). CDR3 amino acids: CASSPDSDYEQYF. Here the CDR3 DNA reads TGTGCCAGCAGCCCTGACTCGGATTACGAGCAGTACTTC.

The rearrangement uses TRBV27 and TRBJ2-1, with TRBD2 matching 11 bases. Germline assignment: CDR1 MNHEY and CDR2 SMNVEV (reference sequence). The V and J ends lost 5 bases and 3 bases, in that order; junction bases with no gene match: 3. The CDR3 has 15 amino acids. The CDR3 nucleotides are TGTGCCAGCAGTATAGCGGGGGGGCTCTACAATGAGCAGTTCTTC. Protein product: CASSIAGGLYNEQFF.